The rows below give T cell receptor beta chains drawn from one sample of a study of blood T cell repertoires in COVID-19. Here immunoSEQ multiplex PCR was the method, and the copy in TCRdb shows in-frame clones only, minus some. Of around 470,000 clones listed, roughly nine tenths were seen once; the top ten hold roughly 0.92%. The source material was peripheral blood. The receptors come from a man younger than 35 with COVID-19, enrolled during active disease. CDR3s include the opening cysteine and the closing phenylalanine or tryptophan. D genes are given only for firm matches. Clone size appears in some rows only: once, few, many, or a class for an expanded clone.

>TRBV6-5|.|TRBJ1-6|15|.
CASRKERTLNSPLHF
TGTGCCAGCCGCAAGGAGAGGACACTTAATTCACCCCTCCACTTT
>TRBV19|.|TRBJ1-1|13|few
CALKARPNTEAFF
TGTGCCCTCAAAGCCAGGCCGAACACTGAAGCTTTCTTT
>TRBV10-2|TRBD2|TRBJ2-3|15|.
CASSEVGGEADTQYF
TGCGCCAGCAGTGAGGTGGGGGGGGAGGCAGATACGCAGTATTTT
>TRBV5-1|.|TRBJ2-7|13|.
CASSPDRNYEQYF
TGCGCCAGCAGCCCGGACAGAAACTACGAGCAGTACTTC
>TRBV6-4|TRBD1|TRBJ2-2|16|.
CASSIQGAANTGELFF
TGTGCCAGCAGTATACAGGGGGCCGCGAACACCGGGGAGCTGTTTTTT
>TRBV5-4|.|TRBJ1-1|15|.
CASSLGGTQNTEAFF
TGTGCCAGCAGCTTGGGGGGGACACAGAACACTGAAGCTTTCTTT
>TRBV9|.|TRBJ1-1|15|.
CASSVPGRPNTEAFF
TGTGCCAGCAGCGTACCCGGGAGGCCCAACACTGAAGCTTTCTTT
>TRBV7-2|.|TRBJ2-1|15|few
CASSLVGSAVDEQFF
TGTGCCAGCAGCTTAGTTGGTAGCGCTGTGGATGAGCAGTTCTTC
>TRBV12-3/TRBV12-4|.|TRBJ2-5|12|.
CASSLSGETQYF
TGTGCCAGCAGCCTTAGCGGAGAGACCCAGTACTTC
>TRBV5-1|TRBD1|TRBJ1-1|15|.
CASRTGGSRNTEAFF
TGCGCCAGCAGGACAGGGGGCTCGCGGAACACTGAAGCTTTCTTT
>TRBV11-1|TRBD1|TRBJ2-7|15|once
CASSLGLGQVPEQYF
TGTGCCAGCAGCTTAGGCTTGGGACAGGTACCCGAGCAGTACTTC
>TRBV5-1|.|TRBJ2-5|16|.
CASSSLSGAGQETQYF
TGCGCCAGCAGCTCCCTATCCGGGGCGGGACAAGAGACCCAGTACTTC
>TRBV28|TRBD2|TRBJ2-1|16|.
CASSRSTSGRYTEQFF
TGTGCCAGCAGTCGAAGTACTAGCGGGAGGTATACTGAGCAGTTCTTC
>TRBV6-5|.|TRBJ1-5|13|.
CASMRRGNQPQHF
TGTGCCAGCATGAGGCGGGGCAATCAGCCCCAGCATTTT
>TRBV10-1|.|TRBJ2-7|14|.
CASSESRGEYEQYF
TGCGCCAGCAGTGAGTCCAGGGGAGAGTACGAGCAGTACTTC
>TRBV11-2|TRBD2|TRBJ2-1|18|.
CASSLGPEGRGRIGEQFF
TGTGCCAGCAGCTTAGGGCCTGAGGGGCGGGGGAGGATCGGTGAGCAGTTCTTC
>TRBV19|.|TRBJ2-3|15|.
CASSMSGVVADTQYF
TGTGCCAGTAGTATGAGCGGAGTGGTAGCAGATACGCAGTATTTT
>TRBV10-1|.|TRBJ2-7|13|.
CASSGAGLYEQYF
TGCGCCAGCAGTGGGGCAGGACTCTACGAGCAGTACTTC
>TRBV2|.|TRBJ2-6|16|.
CASLAGDDSGANVLTF
TGTGCCAGTCTGGCAGGGGACGACTCTGGGGCCAACGTCCTGACTTTC
>TRBV10-2|.|TRBJ1-1|14|.
CASRRGEANTEAFF
TGCGCCAGCAGACGAGGGGAGGCGAACACTGAAGCTTTCTTT
>TRBV7-9|.|TRBJ2-7|13|.
CASSPALGVEQYF
TGTGCCAGCAGCCCCGCGTTAGGGGTGGAGCAGTACTTC
>TRBV5-1|.|TRBJ1-3|15|.
CASSSTGYSGNTIYF
TGCGCCAGCAGCTCAACAGGGTACTCTGGAAACACCATATATTTT
>TRBV3-1/TRBV3-2|.|TRBJ2-5|18|once
CASSQDLGLQGLQETQYF
TGTGCCAGCAGCCAAGATCTAGGCTTACAGGGTTTACAAGAGACCCAGTACTTC
>TRBV7-9|.|TRBJ2-3|12|.
CASSPIPDTQYF
TGTGCCAGCAGCCCAATTCCAGATACGCAGTATTTT
>TRBV11-2|TRBD1|TRBJ2-7|15|.
CASSLVTGGKVEQYF
TGTGCCAGCAGCTTAGTGACAGGGGGTAAGGTCGAGCAGTACTTC
>TRBV10-2|TRBD1|TRBJ1-1|13|.
CASSDYRGPEAFF
TGCGCCAGCAGTGACTACAGGGGACCTGAAGCTTTCTTT
>TRBV30|TRBD1|TRBJ1-1|12|.
CAGDRGSTEAFF
TGTGCCGGGGACAGGGGTTCCACTGAAGCTTTCTTT